This T cell receptor beta chain was captured in a study of T cell changes during pregnancy in multiple sclerosis. Libraries were prepared by immunoSEQ multiplex PCR; TCRdb keeps only in-frame clonotypes and omits some of them. The table records tens of thousands of clones, more than 90% of them present only once. This CDR3 contains 13 residues. Germline CDR1 SQVTM, CDR2 ANQGSEA. The V end was cut by 6 bases, the J end by 2 bases, with 13 bases between. V and J are TRBV29-1 and TRBJ1-1; TRBD1 might be the D (5 bases). Sequences were derived from peripheral blood, sampled in the first trimester of pregnancy. The sequence came from a female donor with multiple sclerosis, enrolled in a pregnancy study. The CDR3 loop reads CSVARVSNTEAFF. CDR3 nucleotides: TGCAGCGTAGCCAGGGTCTCAAACACTGAAGCTTTCTTT.